This entry is about one TCR beta chain. Antigen: not known. These data come from a study of OX40 agonist ivuxolimab in advanced cancers. Study findings and constraints: Circulating CD4+ and CD8+ T cells showed clonal expansion by week 6 at 0.1 to 3.0 mg/kg.

The germline CDR1 and CDR2 sequences are SGHVS and FQNEAQ. The CDR3 is 16 amino acids. Trimming pared 2 bases from V and 0 bases from J, leaving 11 bases between. Profiled with immunoSEQ multiplex PCR; TCRdb holds only in-frame clones, not every one. The sample lists about 66,000 clones; roughly nine tenths were seen once. Material: CD4+ or CD8+ T cells sorted from blood, obtained in a trial of the OX40 agonist ivuxolimab. This clonotype originated in an adult with an advanced solid tumor such as melanoma, head and neck, liver or kidney cancer. V and J are TRBV7-8 and TRBJ2-1; possible D gene TRBD1, 6 bases. The CDR3 sequence: CASSLYLDSSYNEQFF. The CDR3 DNA reads as TGTGCCAGCAGCTTATACCTGGACAGCTCCTACAATGAGCAGTTCTTC.